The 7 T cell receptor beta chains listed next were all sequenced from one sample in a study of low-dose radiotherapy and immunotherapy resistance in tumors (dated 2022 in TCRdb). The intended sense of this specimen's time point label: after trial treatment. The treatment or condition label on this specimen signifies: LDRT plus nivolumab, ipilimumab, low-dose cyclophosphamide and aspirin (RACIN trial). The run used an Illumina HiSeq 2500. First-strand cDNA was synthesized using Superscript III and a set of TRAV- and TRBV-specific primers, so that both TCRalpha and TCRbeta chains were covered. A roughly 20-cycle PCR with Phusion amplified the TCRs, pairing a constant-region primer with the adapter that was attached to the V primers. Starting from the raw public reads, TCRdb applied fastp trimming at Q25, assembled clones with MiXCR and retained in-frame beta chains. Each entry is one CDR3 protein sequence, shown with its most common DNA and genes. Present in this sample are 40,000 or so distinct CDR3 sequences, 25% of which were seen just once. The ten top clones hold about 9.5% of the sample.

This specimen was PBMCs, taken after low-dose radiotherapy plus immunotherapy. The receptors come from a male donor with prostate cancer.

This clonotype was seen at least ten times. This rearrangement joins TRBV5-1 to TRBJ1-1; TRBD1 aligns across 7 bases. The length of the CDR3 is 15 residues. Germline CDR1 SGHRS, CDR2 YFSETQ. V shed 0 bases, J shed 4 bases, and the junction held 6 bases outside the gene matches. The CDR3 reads CASSLATPGGTEAFF. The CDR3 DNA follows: TGCGCCAGCAGCTTGGCTACTCCAGGGGGCACTGAAGCTTTCTTT.

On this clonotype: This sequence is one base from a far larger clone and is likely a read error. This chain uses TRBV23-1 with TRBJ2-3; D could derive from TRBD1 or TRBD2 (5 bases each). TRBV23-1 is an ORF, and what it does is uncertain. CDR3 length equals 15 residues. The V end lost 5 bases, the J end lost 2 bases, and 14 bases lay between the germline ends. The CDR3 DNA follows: TGCGCCAGCAGTGGGGGAGCGGAGTACACAGATACGCAGTATTTT. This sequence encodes CASSGGAEYTDTQYF.

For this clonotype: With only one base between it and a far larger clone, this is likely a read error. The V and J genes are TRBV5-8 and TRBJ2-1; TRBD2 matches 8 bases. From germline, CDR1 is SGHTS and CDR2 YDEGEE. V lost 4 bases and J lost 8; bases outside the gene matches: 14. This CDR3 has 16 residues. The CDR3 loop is CASSDPMAGGPYEQFF. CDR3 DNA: TGTGCCAGCAGCGACCCCATGGCGGGGGGCCCCTATGAGCAGTTCTTC.

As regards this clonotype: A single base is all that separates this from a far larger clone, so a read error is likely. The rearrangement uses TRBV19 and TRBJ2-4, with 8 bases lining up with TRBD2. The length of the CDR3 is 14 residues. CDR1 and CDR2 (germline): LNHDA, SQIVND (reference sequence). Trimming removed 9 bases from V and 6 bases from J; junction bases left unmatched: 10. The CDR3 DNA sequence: TGTGCCAGCAGGCCCGCCCGGGGGGGAAACATTCAGTACTTC. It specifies CASRPARGGNIQYF.

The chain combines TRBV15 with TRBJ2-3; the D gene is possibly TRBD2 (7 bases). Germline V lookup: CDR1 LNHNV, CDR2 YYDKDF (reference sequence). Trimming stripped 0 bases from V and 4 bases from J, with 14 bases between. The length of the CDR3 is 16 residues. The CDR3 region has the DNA TGTGCCACCAGCAGAGATCTTATAGGGGGGGCAGATACGCAGTATTTT. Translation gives CATSRDLIGGADTQYF.

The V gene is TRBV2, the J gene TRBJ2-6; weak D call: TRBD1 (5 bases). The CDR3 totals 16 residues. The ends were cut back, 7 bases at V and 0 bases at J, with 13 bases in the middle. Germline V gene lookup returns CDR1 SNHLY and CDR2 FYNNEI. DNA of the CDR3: TGTGCCAGCACCTGGGGCGGTCGCTCTGGGGCCAACGTCCTGACTTTC. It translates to CASTWGGRSGANVLTF.

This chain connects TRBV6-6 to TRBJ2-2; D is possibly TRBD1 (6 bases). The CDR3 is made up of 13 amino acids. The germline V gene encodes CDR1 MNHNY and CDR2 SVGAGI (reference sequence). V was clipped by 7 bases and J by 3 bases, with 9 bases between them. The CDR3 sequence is CASTGVDTGELFF. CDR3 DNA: TGTGCCAGCACAGGGGTTGACACCGGGGAGCTGTTTTTT.